What follows are 19 T cell receptor beta chains derived from one specimen sequenced in a study of CD8 T cells in ankylosing spondylitis (dated by TCRdb to between 2016 and 2019). Libraries were constructed by 5' RACE. Sequencing was performed on an Illumina HiSeq 2500. TCRdb redid the processing of the public reads, applying fastp at Q25 and MiXCR, and retained in-frame beta chains. Every CDR3 protein is listed once, alongside the most common genes and DNA of its rows. The sample table shows under 400,000 distinct CDR3 sequences, and roughly 10% are seen once. The ten most abundant clones make up roughly 9.2% of the sample. The specimen was blood, either unsorted or a sorted T cell fraction (not recorded which). The receptors stem from a female donor with ankylosing spondylitis or in good health (not recorded which).

This clonotype was observed a handful of times. This rearrangement joins TRBV5-1 to TRBJ2-1; D is unresolved. CDR3 length: 15 residues. The germline CDR1 and CDR2 sequences are SGHRS and YFSETQ. V lost 0 bases, J lost 2 bases, and 9 bases lay in between. CDR3 in amino acids: CASSLAAAAYNEQFF. The CDR3 region has the DNA TGCGCCAGCAGCTTGGCCGCGGCAGCCTACAATGAGCAGTTCTTC.

Points on this clonotype: A much larger clone differs by one base, so this may be a read error. The CDR3 spells CACSLRSSSYNEQFF. In nucleotides, the CDR3 is TGTGCCTGCAGCCTCCGGTCTAGCTCCTACAATGAGCAGTTCTTC. The genes are TRBV7-8 and TRBJ2-1; D is ambiguous. The CDR3 consists of 15 residues. Germline values: CDR1 SGHVS, CDR2 FQNEAQ.

This clonotype was picked up many times. V is TRBV20-1 and J is TRBJ2-7; possibly TRBD2 for D (5 bases). This CDR3 has 14 residues. CDR1 DFQATT and CDR2 SNEGSKA come from the germline V gene (reference sequence). CDR3 nucleotides: TGCCTGCTCGATACGGTGACTAACTCCTACGAGCAGTACTTC. It codes for CLLDTVTNSYEQYF.

This clonotype has at least ten counts. The chain couples TRBV7-9 to TRBJ2-7; 9 nucleotides agree with TRBD1. Trimming cost V 5 bases and J 3 bases; bases outside gene matches: 8. From germline, CDR1 is SEHNR and CDR2 FQNEAQ (reference sequence). The CDR3 is 15 amino acids. CDR3: CASSQQGARSYEQYF. In DNA, the CDR3 is TGTGCCAGCAGCCAACAGGGGGCACGGAGCTACGAGCAGTACTTC.

The sample holds a few counts of this clonotype. V gene TRBV11-2 combines with J gene TRBJ2-3, with D possibly being TRBD2 (7 bases). There are 14 residues in the CDR3. Trimming removed 11 bases at V and 3 bases at J, with 18 bases between. Germline assignment: CDR1 SGHAT and CDR2 FQNNGV. Written as DNA, the CDR3 is TGTGCCTCCCTTGAGAGGGGGGGTACAGATACGCAGTATTTT. This gives the protein CASLERGGTDTQYF.

This clonotype was seen repeatedly, ten times or more. The V and J genes are TRBV20-1 and TRBJ2-1, with 10 bases matching TRBD2. The length of the CDR3 is 12 residues. The germline gives CDR1 DFQATT, CDR2 SNEGSKA (reference sequence). V shed 6 bases, J shed 15 bases, and the junction held 11 bases outside the gene matches. CDR3: CSALKPLAGVFF. The DNA of the CDR3 is TGCAGTGCCCTCAAACCCCTAGCGGGAGTGTTCTTC.

The chain links TRBV5-1 to TRBJ2-3; 7 bases are shared with TRBD1. Germline CDR1 is SGHRS and CDR2 is YFSETQ. After removal of 4 bases from V and 6 bases from J, the junction contained 8 bases not matched to a gene. The CDR3 contains 14 residues. The CDR3: CASSRDSHSDTQYF. In DNA, the CDR3 is TGCGCCAGCAGCCGGGACAGTCATTCGGATACGCAGTATTTT.

This clonotype was observed many times. The chain recombines TRBV29-1 with TRBJ1-4; 7 bases map to TRBD1. The CDR3 contains 13 residues. Germline CDR1 reads SQVTM; CDR2 reads ANQGSEA. Trimming at V came to 4 bases and at J to 7 bases, leaving 6 bases not matched to a gene. CDR3 nucleotides: TGCAGCGTTGTGACAGGGAGTAGTGAAAAACTGTTTTTT. As protein: CSVVTGSSEKLFF.

In this sample, this clonotype turned up many times. V and J are TRBV20-1 and TRBJ2-3; tentative D call: TRBD2 (5 bases). V was cut by 5 bases and J by 4 bases, with 16 bases left in between. Germline V CDR1 and CDR2: DFQATT, SNEGSKA (reference sequence). CDR3 length: 14 amino acids. The CDR3, as DNA: TGCAGTGCTGTCAGAGGGCCCCCGGCAGATACGCAGTATTTT. Protein: CSAVRGPPADTQYF.

This clonotype showed up many times. The rearrangement uses TRBV7-8 and TRBJ2-3; D possibly corresponds to TRBD1 (7 bases). This CDR3 region has 17 residues. V was shortened by 5 bases and J by 0 bases, with 18 bases between the two germline ends. Germline V gene lookup returns CDR1 SGHVS and CDR2 FQNEAQ. The CDR3 protein is CASSPRQGGTSTDTQYF. CDR3 DNA sequence: TGTGCCAGCAGCCCGAGACAGGGAGGCACTAGCACAGATACGCAGTATTTT.

This clonotype was recorded a few times. V usage is TRBV15 and J usage is TRBJ2-4, with TRBD1 matching over 7 bases. Germline lookup yields CDR1 LNHNV and CDR2 YYDKDF (reference sequence). The CDR3 has 13 residues. The ends lost 3 bases at V and 8 bases at J; junction bases unmatched: 4. The CDR3 sequence is CATSREGQDIQYF. The CDR3 DNA reads as TGTGCCACCAGCAGGGAAGGACAGGACATTCAGTACTTC.

A word on this clonotype: One junction end does not reproduce the germline sequence, and a read error may be involved. The V gene is TRBV20-1, the J gene TRBJ2-5; TRBD2 agrees at 11 bases. The CDR3 contains 17 residues. Per germline, CDR1 DFQATT and CDR2 SNEGSKA (reference sequence). The CDR3 region is CCARGLAGPEGQETQYF. The CDR3 bases are TGCTGTGCTAGAGGACTAGCGGGTCCAGAGGGGCAAGAGACCCAGTACTTC.

The chain uses TRBV6-1 and TRBJ2-6; D ambiguous. V lost 5 bases, J lost 7 bases, and 9 bases lay in between. CDR3 size: 13 residues. CDR1 MNHNS and CDR2 SASEGT come from the germline V gene. CDR3: CASSRIIANVLTF. The CDR3 DNA reads TGTGCCAGCAGTCGGATTATAGCCAACGTCCTGACTTTC.

This clonotype was detected ten times or more. The chain carries TRBV12-3 or TRBV12-4 and TRBJ2-7, with a possible D match to TRBD1 (6 bases). The CDR3 has 12 amino acids. V dropped 6 bases and J dropped 6 bases, with 12 bases sitting between them. In nucleotides, the CDR3 is TGTGCCAGCAGCCCGGACAGTGCCGAGCAGTACTTC. Its translation is CASSPDSAEQYF.

At least ten counts were recorded for this clonotype. J is TRBJ2-3 and V is TRBV10-1; a possible D gene is TRBD1 (6 bases). Germline-derived CDR1 and CDR2 are WNHNN and SYGVQD (reference sequence). V lost 4 bases, J lost 2 bases, and 16 bases lay in between. CDR3 size: 16 residues. CDR3 sequence reads: CASSARGGINTDTQYF. The CDR3, as DNA: TGCGCCAGCAGTGCCCGAGGGGGTATCAACACAGATACGCAGTATTTT.

This clonotype was seen at least ten times. The rearrangement joins TRBV15 to TRBJ2-7; D unclear. The V gene lost 1 base and the J gene lost 0 bases, with 13 bases spanning the gap. Germline V gene data show CDR1 as LNHNV and CDR2 as YYDKDF (reference sequence). The CDR3 runs to 16 residues. For the CDR3, the DNA is TGTGCCACCAGCAGAGCACAGCTAGGTAGCTCCTACGAGCAGTACTTC. Amino acid sequence: CATSRAQLGSSYEQYF.

This chain joins TRBV11-2 and TRBJ2-3; TRBD1 agrees at 9 bases. This CDR3 comprises 14 residues. Germline CDR1 SGHAT, CDR2 FQNNGV. V dropped 5 bases and J dropped 5; count of bases not matched to a gene: 5. The CDR3 DNA follows: TGTGCCAGCAGCCAACAGGGGGCAAGAGATACGCAGTATTTT. It translates to CASSQQGARDTQYF.

This clonotype was observed many times. The chain couples TRBV20-1 to TRBJ2-1; TRBD2 might be the D (6 bases). From germline, CDR1 is DFQATT and CDR2 SNEGSKA (reference sequence). CDR3 size: 14 residues. Trimming removed 0 bases from V and 5 bases from J, with 11 bases in between. CDR3 sequence (DNA): TGCAGTGCTAGAGATCACGGGGGTCACAATGAGCAGTTCTTC. Residues: CSARDHGGHNEQFF.

This clonotype was counted a few times. This sequence joins TRBV3-1 and TRBJ2-3, with D hard to call. In germline, CDR1 is LGHDT, CDR2 YNNKEL (reference sequence). The CDR3 has 15 residues. Trimming took 4 bases from V and 1 from J, leaving 12 bases between them. The CDR3 nucleotides are TGTGCCAGCAGCCCCCGATCCCGCCGCACAGATACGCAGTATTTT. It translates to CASSPRSRRTDTQYF.